The 3 T cell receptor beta chains below were found in one sample sequenced in a study of blood T cell repertoires in COVID-19. TCRdb's table, derived via immunoSEQ multiplex PCR, lists solely in-frame clones and lacks some. Of roughly 100,000 clones detected, approximately 82% appear once; the ten largest clones hold 9.8%. What was sequenced was peripheral blood. The receptors come from a man aged 60 to 69 with active or convalescent COVID-19.

This clone has a single count. This chain connects TRBV19 to TRBJ1-1; a weak D match, TRBD1 (6 bases). The V end was cut by 10 bases, the J end by 0 bases, with 18 bases between. Germline-derived CDR1 and CDR2 are LNHDA and SQIVND (reference sequence). There are 15 residues in the CDR3. The CDR3 loop is CATKRQGHLNTEAFF. CDR3 nucleotides: TGTGCCACAAAGCGCCAGGGACACCTGAACACTGAAGCTTTCTTT.

V usage is TRBV4-1 and J usage is TRBJ2-1; 8 bases are a match to TRBD2. The CDR3 runs 15 residues. Germline assignment: CDR1 MGHRA and CDR2 YSYEKL. V was clipped by 0 bases and J by 4 bases; unmatched bases: 2. The CDR3 protein is CASSQEASGYNEQFF. The CDR3 DNA follows: TGCGCCAGCAGCCAAGAGGCTAGCGGGTACAATGAGCAGTTCTTC.

This chain connects TRBV6-5 to TRBJ1-2; TRBD1 agrees at 10 bases. The CDR3 sequence is 15 residues long. Germline V gives CDR1 MNHEY, CDR2 SVGAGI. The ends lost 2 bases at V and 6 bases at J; junction bases unmatched: 6. The CDR3 loop is CASSYPGQGGNGYTF. DNA for the CDR3: TGTGCCAGCAGTTACCCTGGACAGGGGGGAAATGGCTACACCTTC.